Listed below are T cell receptor beta chains from one sample, sequenced in a study of CXCR3-negative and CXCR3-positive naive CD8 T cells. TCRdb derives one entry per CDR3 protein from the 5' RACE reads, leaving out DNA. The listing records about 42,000 distinct CDR3 sequences. The sequencing sample was made of naive CXCR3- CD8+ T cells from blood. These receptors originate from a human donor in good health. Some clones in this sample may be carry-over from other donors' samples. Each CDR3 is given with its conserved first and last residue.

j_call v_call cdr3_aa
TRBJ2-5 TRBV29-1 CSAETGQGTQYF
TRBJ2-2 TRBV6-6 CASSPASDGGELFF
TRBJ2-1 TRBV20-1 CSAEGTSGNYNEQFF
TRBJ2-1 TRBV29-1 CSVEGGVGWSGVTHNEQFF
TRBJ2-1 TRBV7-9 CASSSHDEQFF
TRBJ2-2 TRBV7-2 CASSLGWGTGELFF
TRBJ1-5 TRBV11-3 CASSSAGEPQHF
TRBJ2-3 TRBV5-5 CASSLGPSTDTQYF
TRBJ2-7 TRBV29-1 CSVAGTLAYEQYF
TRBJ2-7 TRBV5-1 CASSLQGRAYEQYF
TRBJ2-3 TRBV7-3 CASSLMGRGGNTDTQYF
TRBJ2-7 TRBV20-1 CSASVTTYEQYF
TRBJ1-1 TRBV6-5 CATNEGTEAFF
TRBJ1-2 TRBV29-1 CSVLRDSYYGYTF
TRBJ2-7 TRBV19 CASRAGRSYEQYF
TRBJ2-1 TRBV29-1 CSVPNWASGGRSSYNEQFF
TRBJ2-7 TRBV7-9 CASSSLAGEASGSYEQYF
TRBJ2-6 TRBV4-3 CASSQDVSSGANVLTF
TRBJ1-5 TRBV7-8 CASSSDRQPQHF
TRBJ1-1 TRBV7-8 CASSPGGNTEAFF
TRBJ1-2 TRBV4-1 CASSQRQGDYGYTF
TRBJ2-7 TRBV7-9 CASSPSYEQYF
TRBJ2-7 TRBV28 CASSSVRTAFYEQYF
TRBJ2-7 TRBV5-1 CASSLIGQGPHEQYF
TRBJ2-7 TRBV7-9 CASSPDRGVSYEQYF
TRBJ2-7 TRBV6-5 CASSTGVEQYF
TRBJ2-1 TRBV27 CASSLGGNYNEQFF
TRBJ1-3 TRBV3-1 CASSQDAGRPPRNTIYF